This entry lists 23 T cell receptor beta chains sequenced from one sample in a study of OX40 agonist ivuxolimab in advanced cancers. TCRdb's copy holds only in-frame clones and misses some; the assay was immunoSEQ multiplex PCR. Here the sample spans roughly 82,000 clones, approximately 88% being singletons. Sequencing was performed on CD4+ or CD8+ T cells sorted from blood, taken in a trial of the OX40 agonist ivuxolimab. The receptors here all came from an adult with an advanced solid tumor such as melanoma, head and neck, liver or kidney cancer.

The CDR3 coding sequence is TGTGCCAGCAGCCTACAGGGCTCCGGAGGCTACACCTTC. Translated, it gives CASSLQGSGGYTF. The chain is built from TRBV7-9 and TRBJ1-2; weak D call: TRBD1 (6 bases). V was trimmed by 5 bases and J by 8 bases, leaving 15 bases between them. This CDR3 is built from 13 residues. Germline V CDR1 and CDR2: SEHNR, FQNEAQ (reference sequence).

CDR3 loop: CASSPREGWSEKLFF. The CDR3 DNA follows: TGTGCCAGCAGTCCAAGGGAGGGGTGGAGTGAAAAACTGTTTTTT. This sequence joins TRBV28 and TRBJ1-4; TRBD1 might be the D (5 bases). The V end was cut by 5 bases, the J end by 7 bases, with 17 bases between. Germline loops: CDR1 MDHEN, CDR2 SYDVKM. CDR3 length: 15 residues.

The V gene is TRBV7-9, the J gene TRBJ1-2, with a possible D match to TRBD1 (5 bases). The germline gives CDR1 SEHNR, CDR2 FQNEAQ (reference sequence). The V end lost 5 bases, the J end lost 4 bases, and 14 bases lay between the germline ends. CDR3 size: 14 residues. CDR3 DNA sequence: TGTGCCAGCAGCCCTGGGACGGGTCTCTATGGCTACACCTTC. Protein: CASSPGTGLYGYTF.

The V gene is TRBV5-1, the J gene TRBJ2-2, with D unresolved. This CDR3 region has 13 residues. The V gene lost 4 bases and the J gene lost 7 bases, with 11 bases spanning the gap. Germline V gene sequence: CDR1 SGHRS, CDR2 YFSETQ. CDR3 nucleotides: TGCGCCAGCAGCCCGGAGTTTGACGGGGAGCTGTTTTTT. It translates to CASSPEFDGELFF. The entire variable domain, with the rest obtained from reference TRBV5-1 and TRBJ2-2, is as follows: KAGVTQTPRYLIKTRGQQVTLSCSPISGHRSVSWYQQTPGQGLQFLFEYFSETQRNKGNFPGRFSGRQFSNSRSEMNVSTLELGDSALYLCASSPEFDGELFFGEGSRLTVL.

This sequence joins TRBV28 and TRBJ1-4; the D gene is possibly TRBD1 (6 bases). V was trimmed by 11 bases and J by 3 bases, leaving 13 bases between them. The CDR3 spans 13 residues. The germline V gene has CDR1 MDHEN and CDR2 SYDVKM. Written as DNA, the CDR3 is TGTGCCGGGGGCGGCCATCCTAATGAAAAACTGTTTTTT. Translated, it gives CAGGGHPNEKLFF.

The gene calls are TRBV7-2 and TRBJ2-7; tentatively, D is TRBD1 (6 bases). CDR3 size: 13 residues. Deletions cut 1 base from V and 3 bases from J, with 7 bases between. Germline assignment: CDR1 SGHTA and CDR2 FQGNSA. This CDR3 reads CASSLVRGYEQYF. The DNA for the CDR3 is TGTGCCAGCAGCTTAGTCAGGGGCTACGAGCAGTACTTC.

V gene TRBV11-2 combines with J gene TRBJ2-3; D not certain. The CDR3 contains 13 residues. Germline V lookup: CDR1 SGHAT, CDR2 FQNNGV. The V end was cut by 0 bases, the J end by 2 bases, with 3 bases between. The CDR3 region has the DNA TGTGCCAGCAGCTTAGACGTCACAGATACGCAGTATTTT. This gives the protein CASSLDVTDTQYF.

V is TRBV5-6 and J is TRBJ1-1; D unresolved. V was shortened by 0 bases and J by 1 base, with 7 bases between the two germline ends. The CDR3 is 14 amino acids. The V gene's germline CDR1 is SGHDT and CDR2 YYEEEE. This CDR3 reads CASSLGSPNTEAFF. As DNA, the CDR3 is TGTGCCAGCAGCTTGGGTTCCCCGAACACTGAAGCTTTCTTT.

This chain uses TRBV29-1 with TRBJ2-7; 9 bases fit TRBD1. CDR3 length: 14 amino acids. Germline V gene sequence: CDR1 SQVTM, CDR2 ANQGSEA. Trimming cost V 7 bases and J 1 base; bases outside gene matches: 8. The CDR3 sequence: CSAQGAVRSYEQYF. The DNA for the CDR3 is TGCAGCGCACAGGGGGCGGTTAGATCCTACGAGCAGTACTTC.

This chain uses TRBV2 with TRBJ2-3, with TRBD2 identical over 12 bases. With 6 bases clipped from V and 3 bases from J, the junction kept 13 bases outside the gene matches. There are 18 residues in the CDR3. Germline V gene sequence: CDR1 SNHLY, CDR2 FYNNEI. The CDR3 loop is CASRVGASGRAGTDTQYF. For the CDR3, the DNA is TGTGCCAGCAGGGTTGGAGCTAGCGGGAGGGCCGGGACAGATACGCAGTATTTT.

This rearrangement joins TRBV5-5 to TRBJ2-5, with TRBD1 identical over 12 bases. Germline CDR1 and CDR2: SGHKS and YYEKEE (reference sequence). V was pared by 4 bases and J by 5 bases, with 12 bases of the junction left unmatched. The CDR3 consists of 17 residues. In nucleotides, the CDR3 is TGTGCCAGCAGCCCCGGGGGGACAGGGGGCGATCGGGAGACCCAGTACTTC. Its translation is CASSPGGTGGDRETQYF.

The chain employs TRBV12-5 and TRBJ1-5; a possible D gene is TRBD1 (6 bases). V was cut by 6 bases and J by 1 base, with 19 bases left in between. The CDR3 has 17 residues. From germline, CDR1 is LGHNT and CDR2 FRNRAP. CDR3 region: CASGKEWGGASNQPQHF. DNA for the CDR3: TGTGCTAGTGGCAAAGAGTGGGGGGGCGCGAGCAATCAGCCCCAGCATTTT.

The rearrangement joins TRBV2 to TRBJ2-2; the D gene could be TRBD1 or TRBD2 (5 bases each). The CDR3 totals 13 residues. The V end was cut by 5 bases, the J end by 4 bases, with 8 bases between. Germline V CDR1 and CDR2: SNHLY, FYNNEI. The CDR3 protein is CASSWDRTGELFF. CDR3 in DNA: TGTGCCAGCAGTTGGGACCGCACCGGGGAGCTGTTTTTT.

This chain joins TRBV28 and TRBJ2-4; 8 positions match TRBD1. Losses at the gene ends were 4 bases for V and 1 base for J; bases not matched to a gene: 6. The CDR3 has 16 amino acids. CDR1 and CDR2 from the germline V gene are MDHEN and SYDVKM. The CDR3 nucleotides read TGTGCCAGCAGTTCTCAGGGGGCAGCGGCCAAAAACATTCAGTACTTC. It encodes CASSSQGAAAKNIQYF.

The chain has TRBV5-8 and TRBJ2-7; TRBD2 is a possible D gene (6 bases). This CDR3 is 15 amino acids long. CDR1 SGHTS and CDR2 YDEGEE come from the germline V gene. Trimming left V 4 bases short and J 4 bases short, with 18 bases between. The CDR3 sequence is CASSQPSVLSYEQYF. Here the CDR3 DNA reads TGTGCCAGCAGCCAACCTAGCGTTTTAAGTTACGAGCAGTACTTC. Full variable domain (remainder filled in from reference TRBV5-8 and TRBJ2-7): EAGVTQSPTHLIKTRGQQATLRCSPISGHTSVYWYQQALGLGLQFLLWYDEGEERNRGNFPPRFSGRQFPNYSSELNVNALELEDSALYLCASSQPSVLSYEQYFGPGTRLTVT.

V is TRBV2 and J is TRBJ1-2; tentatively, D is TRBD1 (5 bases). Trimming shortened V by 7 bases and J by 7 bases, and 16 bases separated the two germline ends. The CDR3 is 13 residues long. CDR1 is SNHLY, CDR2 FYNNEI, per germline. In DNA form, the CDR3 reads TGTGCCAGCAAGGTGGGGCCGGGCCTTGGCTACACCTTC. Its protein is CASKVGPGLGYTF. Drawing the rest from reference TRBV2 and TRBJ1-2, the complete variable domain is EPEVTQTPSHQVTQMGQEVILRCVPISNHLYFYWYRQILGQKVEFLVSFYNNEISEKSEIFDDQFSVERPDGSNFTLKIRSTKLEDSAMYFCASKVGPGLGYTFGSGTRLTVV.

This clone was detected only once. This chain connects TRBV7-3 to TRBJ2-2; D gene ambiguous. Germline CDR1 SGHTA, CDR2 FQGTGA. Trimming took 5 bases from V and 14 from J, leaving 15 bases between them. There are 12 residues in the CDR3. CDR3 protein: CASSNVQNNLFF. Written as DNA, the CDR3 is TGTGCCAGCAGCAACGTACAAAATAATCTGTTTTTT.

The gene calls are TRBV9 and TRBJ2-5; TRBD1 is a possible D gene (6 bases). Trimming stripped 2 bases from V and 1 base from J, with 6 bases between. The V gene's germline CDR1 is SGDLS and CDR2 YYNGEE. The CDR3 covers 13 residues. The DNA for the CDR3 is TGTGCCAGCAGCGTGACAGGCCAAGAGACCCAGTACTTC. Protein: CASSVTGQETQYF.

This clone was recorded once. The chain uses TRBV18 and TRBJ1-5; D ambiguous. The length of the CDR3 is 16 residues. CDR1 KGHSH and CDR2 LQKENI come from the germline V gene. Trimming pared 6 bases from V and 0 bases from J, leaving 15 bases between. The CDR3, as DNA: TGTGCCAGCTCTCCTACCGACAAGCCTAGCAATCAGCCCCAGCATTTT. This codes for CASSPTDKPSNQPQHF.

The CDR3 DNA sequence: TGCGCCAGCAGCTTGGTTGGGGACACCAGTCTCTCTGGGGCCAACGTCCTGACTTTC. This sequence encodes CASSLVGDTSLSGANVLTF. The chain combines TRBV5-1 with TRBJ2-6, with D possibly being TRBD1 (6 bases). CDR3 length: 19 residues. Trimming removed 0 bases from V and 0 bases from J, with 16 bases in between. Germline V gene lookup returns CDR1 SGHRS and CDR2 YFSETQ.

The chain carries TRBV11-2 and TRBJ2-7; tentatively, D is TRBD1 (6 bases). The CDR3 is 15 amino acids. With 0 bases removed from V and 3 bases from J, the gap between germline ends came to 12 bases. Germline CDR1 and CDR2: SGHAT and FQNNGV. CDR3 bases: TGTGCCAGCAGCTTAGAATGGGGGCAGGGCTACGAGCAGTACTTC. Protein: CASSLEWGQGYEQYF.

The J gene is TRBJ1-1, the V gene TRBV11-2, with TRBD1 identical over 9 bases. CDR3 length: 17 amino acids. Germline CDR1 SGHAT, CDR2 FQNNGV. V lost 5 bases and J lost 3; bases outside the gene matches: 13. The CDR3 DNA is TGTGCCAGCAGCCACACGGGACAGGGAAGGTGGGACACTGAAGCTTTCTTT. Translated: CASSHTGQGRWDTEAFF.

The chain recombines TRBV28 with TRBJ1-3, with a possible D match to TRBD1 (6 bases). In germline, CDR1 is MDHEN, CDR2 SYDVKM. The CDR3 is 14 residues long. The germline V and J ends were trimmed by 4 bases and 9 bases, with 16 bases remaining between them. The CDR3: CASSSPGVGLTIYF. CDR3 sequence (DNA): TGTGCCAGCAGTTCCCCAGGGGTTGGACTCACCATATATTTT.